A single sample gave rise to the 16 T cell receptor beta chains below, sequenced in a study of Graves' ophthalmopathy and Graves' hyperthyroidism. Amplified TCR beta CDR3 regions were obtained using RNA transcripts as template. First-round RT-PCR used HTBI primers; second-round multiplex PCR followed. TCRdb ran MiXCR on the multiplex PCR reads and lists one entry per CDR3 protein. The sample includes about 400,000 distinct CDR3 sequences, around a fifth seen only once; the top ten take approximately 3%. The sequencing sample was made of peripheral blood. All receptors come from a woman under 30 with stable Graves' hyperthyroidism.

This clonotype was seen at least ten times. The chain couples TRBV20-1 to TRBJ2-7; a weak D match, TRBD2 (6 bases). In germline, CDR1 is DFQATT, CDR2 SNEGSKA (reference sequence). The CDR3 is made up of 13 amino acids. Between the trimmed V and J ends, which lost 3 bases and 7 bases, there was a span of 16 bases. The CDR3 protein is CSASLAGRSEQYF. The CDR3 DNA follows: TGCAGTGCTAGTTTGGCGGGGAGGAGTGAGCAGTACTTC.

The table lists this clonotype with many counts. The J gene is TRBJ1-5, the V gene TRBV3-1; TRBD1 matches at 7 bases. Germline assignment: CDR1 LGHDT and CDR2 YNNKEL (reference sequence). There are 13 residues in the CDR3. The V segment lost 3 bases and the J segment 6 bases; nucleotides outside the gene matches: 2. CDR3 sequence: CASSQNRGQPQHF. In DNA form, the CDR3 reads TGTGCCAGCAGCCAGAACAGGGGTCAGCCCCAGCATTTT.

The V gene is TRBV7-2, the J gene TRBJ2-5, with D perhaps being TRBD1 or TRBD2 (5 bases each). CDR3 length: 15 residues. Germline CDR1 is SGHTA and CDR2 is FQGNSA. V lost 4 bases and J 4 bases, leaving 16 bases between the germline ends. CDR3 in DNA: TGTGCCAGCAGCTCGGGGACCGCCCCGGGAGAGACCCAGTACTTC. As protein: CASSSGTAPGETQYF.

This clonotype has at least ten counts. The chain recombines TRBV27 with TRBJ1-5; weak D call: TRBD1 (5 bases). The CDR3 runs 16 residues. CDR1 MNHEY and CDR2 SMNVEV come from the germline V gene (reference sequence). The germline V and J ends were trimmed by 5 bases and 3 bases, with 17 bases remaining between them. The CDR3 region has the DNA TGTGCCAGCAGTAGGGGAGAGCCCGGGTCCAATCAGCCCCAGCATTTT. Amino acid sequence: CASSRGEPGSNQPQHF.

This clonotype appeared many times. The CDR3 sequence: CASTDGWEQYF. The CDR3 DNA reads as TGTGCCAGTACCGACGGGTGGGAGCAGTACTTC. V is TRBV19 and J is TRBJ2-7; D is undetermined. Germline CDR1 LNHDA, CDR2 SQIVND (reference sequence). The CDR3 totals 11 residues. The V and J ends lost 7 bases and 7 bases respectively, with 11 bases between them.

The J gene is TRBJ2-7, the V gene TRBV12-3 or TRBV12-4; D not resolved. The CDR3 consists of 13 residues. Trimming cost V 5 bases and J 3 bases, with 11 bases left between them. The chain's CDR3 is CASSPTKSYEQYF. The CDR3 nucleotides are TGTGCCAGCAGTCCGACAAAAAGCTACGAGCAGTACTTC.

A few counts support this clonotype. The chain uses TRBV3-1 and TRBJ1-6, with 7 bases matching TRBD1. Germline V lookup: CDR1 LGHDT, CDR2 YNNKEL (reference sequence). The CDR3 covers 13 residues. V lost 8 bases to trimming and J lost 7 bases; unmatched junction nucleotides: 5. DNA of the CDR3: TGTGCCAGCGCCCAGGGGGGAAATTCACCCCTCCACTTT. It specifies CASAQGGNSPLHF.

This rearrangement joins TRBV3-1 to TRBJ1-2; 7 positions agree with TRBD1. The CDR3 is made up of 15 amino acids. Germline trimming cut 5 bases from V and 0 bases from J; bases unmatched to any gene: 6. Germline V CDR1 and CDR2: LGHDT, YNNKEL (reference sequence). DNA for the CDR3: TGTGCCAGCAGCAAGGGGGCAGTAGCTAACTATGGCTACACCTTC. Encoded protein: CASSKGAVANYGYTF.

This clonotype appeared many times. The chain combines TRBV20-1 with TRBJ1-3; no definite D call. V shed 0 bases and J shed 0 bases, with 12 bases lying between them. Looked up from germline, CDR1 is DFQATT and CDR2 is SNEGSKA (reference sequence). CDR3 length equals 16 residues. This CDR3 is CSARERELSSGNTIYF. DNA for the CDR3: TGCAGTGCTAGAGAGAGGGAGCTGAGCTCTGGAAACACCATATATTTT.

Many counts were recorded for this clonotype. The DNA of the CDR3 is TGTGCCAGCAGTTTAGATGACAACACTGAAGCTTTCTTT. Its translation: CASSLDDNTEAFF. V and J are TRBV12-3 or TRBV12-4 and TRBJ1-1; D uncertain. Trimming removed 1 base at V and 2 bases at J, with 5 bases between. The CDR3 runs to 13 residues.

This clonotype has ten or more counts. The chain employs TRBV6-2 or TRBV6-3 and TRBJ2-2; no firm D call. This CDR3 is 13 amino acids long. From germline, CDR1 is MNHEY and CDR2 SVGEGT. With 1 base removed from V and 6 bases from J, the gap between germline ends came to 6 bases. Here the CDR3 reads CASSYYGAGELFF. Here the CDR3 DNA reads TGTGCCAGCAGTTACTATGGGGCCGGGGAGCTGTTTTTT.

This clonotype occurred many times. The chain recombines TRBV2 with TRBJ2-7; tentative D call: TRBD2 (6 bases). The CDR3 covers 14 residues. CDR1 is SNHLY and CDR2 is FYNNEI in the germline V gene. Between the trimmed V and J ends, which lost 6 bases and 2 bases, there was a span of 14 bases. Here the CDR3 reads CASRLGTPPYEQYF. The CDR3 DNA reads TGTGCCAGCAGATTGGGGACTCCACCCTACGAGCAGTACTTC. The full variable domain, rest sourced from reference TRBV2 and TRBJ2-7, is EPEVTQTPSHQVTQMGQEVILRCVPISNHLYFYWYRQILGQKVEFLVSFYNNEISEKSEIFDDQFSVERPDGSNFTLKIRSTKLEDSAMYFCASRLGTPPYEQYFGPGTRLTVT.

There are a few counts of this clonotype. This chain connects TRBV20-1 to TRBJ1-1; D remains ambiguous. Germline loops: CDR1 DFQATT, CDR2 SNEGSKA (reference sequence). The V end was cut by 3 bases, the J end by 0 bases, with 11 bases between. This CDR3 contains 14 residues. CDR3 DNA sequence: TGCAGTGCTAGCAATCCGGGCATGAACACTGAAGCTTTCTTT. Translation: CSASNPGMNTEAFF.

The V gene is TRBV6-1, the J gene TRBJ2-5; 13 positions agree with TRBD2. This CDR3 comprises 15 residues. V was clipped by 4 bases and J by 5 bases; unmatched bases: 4. CDR1 MNHNS and CDR2 SASEGT come from the germline V gene. CDR3 sequence: CASSGWTSGGETQYF. The CDR3 DNA is TGTGCCAGCAGTGGTTGGACTAGCGGGGGTGAGACCCAGTACTTC.

V usage is TRBV6-2 or TRBV6-3 and J usage is TRBJ2-4, with D uncertain. Per the germline V gene, CDR1 is MNHEY and CDR2 is SVGEGT. The CDR3 spans 14 residues. V was trimmed by 2 bases and J by 8 bases, leaving 13 bases between them. This chain's CDR3 is CASSYGSFRDIQYF. The CDR3, as DNA: TGTGCCAGCAGTTACGGATCGTTTAGGGACATTCAGTACTTC.

This clonotype has at least ten counts. V usage is TRBV4-2 and J usage is TRBJ1-1, with 8 bases matching TRBD1. The germline CDR1 and CDR2 sequences are LGHNA and YNFKEQ. The CDR3 covers 15 residues. The ends lost 3 bases at V and 3 bases at J; junction bases unmatched: 6. The DNA for the CDR3 is TGTGCCAGCAGCCAGGGGGACAGGCAGTACACTGAAGCTTTCTTT. Amino acid sequence: CASSQGDRQYTEAFF.